The following is a T cell receptor beta chain sequence with its context. The sample belongs to a study of T-cell memory formation after mild COVID-19. V dropped 0 bases and J dropped 4 bases, with 21 bases sitting between them. The CDR3 covers 19 residues. The V gene's germline CDR1 is LGHNA and CDR2 YSLEER. Each CDR3 protein is one row after TCRdb ran MiXCR on the 5' RACE reads. The sample has roughly 370,000 distinct CDR3 sequences; roughly 15% are singletons. V gene TRBV4-3 combines with J gene TRBJ2-2, with D perhaps TRBD2 (5 bases). The sample comprised PBMCs or a T cell subset sorted from them (not recorded which). This sequence was found in a man aged 18-30 years who had mild COVID-19 (a few samples of this study predate the infection). Cell type and time point are not known. The CDR3 DNA sequence: TGCGCCAGCAGCCAAGATCTGGGCCGACTACCGCGTGGCACCGGGGAGCTGTTTTTT. Its translation: CASSQDLGRLPRGTGELFF.